This T cell receptor (beta chain) came from a study of CD8+ T cells in alopecia areata. Study results and limitations: Normal scalp had lower clonality than lesional scalp, with alopecia totalis/universalis lesions showing this most strongly.

Details on this clone: The target antigen is unknown.

Reverse transcription of extracted RNA yielded cDNA, which provided the sequencing template. Clones were sequenced by immunoSEQ multiplex PCR, and TCRdb holds only the in-frame ones, with some missing. Of about 200,000 clones in the sample, 56% are singletons; the top ten hold approximately 4.9%. Germline assignment: CDR1 MDHEN and CDR2 SYDVKM. The CDR3 runs to 14 residues. With 3 bases removed from V and 5 bases from J, the gap between germline ends came to 14 bases. The TCR was taken from a human donor in good health. The chain has TRBV28 and TRBJ2-7; weak D call: TRBD1 (5 bases). The sequenced sample was CD8+ T cells sorted from blood. The CDR3 nucleotides are TGTGCCAGCAGTTTGGGGCGAGCCCCGCACGAGCAGTACTTC. Its protein is CASSLGRAPHEQYF.